A single sample is the source of the 22 T cell receptor beta chains below, sequenced in a study of CD8 T cells in ankylosing spondylitis. Their specific antigens are unknown. A single record per CDR3 protein comes from TCRdb applying MiXCR to the 5' RACE reads. This repertoire shows approximately 500,000 distinct CDR3 sequences, 12% found once; its top ten account for almost 7%. Notes on the study in general: Typical of ankylosing spondylitis blood, it appeared, was a TCR beta motif of fewer than 10 highly homologous variants.

The sample was blood, either unsorted or a sorted T cell fraction (not recorded which). These receptors all stem from a male donor with ankylosing spondylitis.

This clonotype was counted between two and nine times. The rearrangement joins TRBV20-1 to TRBJ2-2, with 7 bases fitting TRBD1. This CDR3 has 16 residues. Germline lookup yields CDR1 DFQATT and CDR2 SNEGSKA (reference sequence). Here the CDR3 DNA reads TGCAGCGTTCCTACCCGAGGGGGCGCAGCCACCGGGGAGCTGTTTTTT. Translation gives CSVPTRGGAATGELFF.

This rearrangement joins TRBV30 to TRBJ1-3; 8 nucleotides agree with TRBD1. Germline values: CDR1 GTSNPN, CDR2 SVGIG (reference sequence). This CDR3 has 15 amino acids. The V gene end was trimmed by 0 bases and the J gene end by 10 bases; junction bases not matched to a gene: 11. CDR3 nucleotides: TGTGCCTGGAGTGTACTCGGGACAGGCCTGATTACCATATATTTT. This gives the protein CAWSVLGTGLITIYF.

The chain is built from TRBV9 and TRBJ1-4; 11 bases line up with TRBD1. J lost 7 bases, V lost 0 bases, and 5 bases had no gene match. Looked up from germline, CDR1 is SGDLS and CDR2 is YYNGEE. This CDR3 has 16 residues. The CDR3 loop is CASSVAGTGGTEKLFF. Here the CDR3 DNA reads TGTGCCAGCAGCGTAGCTGGGACAGGGGGTACTGAAAAACTGTTTTTT.

This clonotype occurred a few times. V is TRBV2 and J is TRBJ2-1; 7 bases align to TRBD2. CDR3 length: 15 amino acids. Germline V gene data show CDR1 as SNHLY and CDR2 as FYNNEI. V dropped 4 bases and J dropped 5; count of bases not matched to a gene: 8. The CDR3 sequence is CASSGEGGFDNEQFF. The DNA of the CDR3 is TGTGCCAGCAGTGGCGAGGGAGGGTTCGACAATGAGCAGTTCTTC.

The rearrangement uses TRBV20-1 and TRBJ1-5, with a tentative D call TRBD1 (5 bases). The CDR3 is made up of 15 amino acids. Trimming took 6 bases from V and 0 from J, leaving 15 bases between them. Germline CDR1 is DFQATT and CDR2 is SNEGSKA (reference sequence). CDR3 DNA sequence: TGCAGTGCCGACCGGGCCGGGGGTAGCAATCAGCCCCAGCATTTT. Protein product: CSADRAGGSNQPQHF.

Regarding this clonotype: A read error may produce the germline difference seen at one junction end. This chain connects TRBV7-9 to TRBJ1-6; 8 nucleotides match TRBD1. CDR1 SEHNR and CDR2 FQNEAQ come from the germline V gene (reference sequence). CDR3 size: 15 residues. CDR3 nucleotides: TGTGCCAGCACCGGAGACAGGGGCTATAATTCACCCCTCCATTTT. Translated, it gives CASTGDRGYNSPLHF.

About this clonotype itself: The CDR3 carries no conserved terminal phenylalanine or tryptophan, so it likely arises from a read error. The chain is built from TRBV3-1 and TRBJ2-2; no definite D call. Germline V gene data show CDR1 as LGHDT and CDR2 as YNNKEL (reference sequence). CDR3 length equals 12 residues. The V end was cut by 4 bases, the J end by 7 bases, with 7 bases between. CDR3 sequence: CASSPLYGELFV. The CDR3 DNA follows: TGTGCCAGCAGCCCCCTCTACGGGGAGCTGTTTGTT.

There are a few counts of this clonotype. V and J are TRBV6-2 or TRBV6-3 and TRBJ2-1, with 8 bases that match TRBD2. The CDR3 loop spans 17 amino acids. The V and J ends lost 0 bases and 4 bases, in that order; junction bases with no gene match: 8. The germline CDR1 and CDR2 sequences are MNHEY and SVGEGT. The CDR3 DNA reads as TGTGCCAGCAGTTACTCGGGGGGTAGCGGGACGTACAATGAGCAGTTCTTC. Its translation is CASSYSGGSGTYNEQFF.

The chain employs TRBV29-1 and TRBJ2-3; D is possibly TRBD1 (6 bases). Germline V lookup: CDR1 SQVTM, CDR2 ANQGSEA. The CDR3 length is 15 residues. V was pared by 6 bases and J by 0 bases, with 16 bases between. The DNA of the CDR3 is TGCAGCGTAGCCGAACAGGGCATCAGCACAGATACGCAGTATTTT. Protein sequence: CSVAEQGISTDTQYF.

This clonotype has at least ten counts. The chain combines TRBV11-2 with TRBJ2-1; D not resolved. Trimming stripped 1 base from V and 5 bases from J, with 6 bases between. Germline CDR1 reads SGHAT; CDR2 reads FQNNGV. CDR3 length equals 13 residues. CDR3 bases: TGTGCCAGCAGCTTAGTACCCAACAATGAGCAGTTCTTC. The encoded protein is CASSLVPNNEQFF.

This clonotype was recorded many times. The V and J genes are TRBV2 and TRBJ2-2, with D possibly called TRBD1 or TRBD2 (5 bases each). This CDR3 spans 14 amino acids. Germline-derived CDR1 and CDR2 are SNHLY and FYNNEI. The V end lost 6 bases, the J end lost 5 bases, and 13 bases lay between the germline ends. This CDR3 reads CASRVGVETGELFF. DNA of the CDR3: TGTGCCAGCAGAGTGGGGGTTGAAACCGGGGAGCTGTTTTTT.

This clonotype was counted only a few times. The rearrangement joins TRBV15 to TRBJ2-7; D unresolved. V was clipped by 0 bases and J by 1 base, with 7 bases between them. The CDR3 contains 14 residues. The germline V gene encodes CDR1 LNHNV and CDR2 YYDKDF (reference sequence). Written as DNA, the CDR3 is TGTGCCACCAGCAGAGAGGTCCAGTCCTACGAGCAGTACTTC. It specifies CATSREVQSYEQYF.

This clonotype was detected only a few times. The chain has TRBV20-1 and TRBJ2-7; TRBD2 matches at 9 bases. The junction had 12 bases not matched to a gene; V was cut back by 5 bases and J by 1 base. CDR3 length: 16 amino acids. Germline CDR1 reads DFQATT; CDR2 reads SNEGSKA (reference sequence). CDR3 DNA sequence: TGCAGTGCTCAGGGGCTAAGCGGGAGGCCTTCCTACGAGCAGTACTTC. Its protein is CSAQGLSGRPSYEQYF.

The chain's CDR3 is CSLGQGFENEQFF. The CDR3 DNA sequence: TGCAGTTTGGGACAGGGATTTGAGAATGAGCAGTTCTTC. The gene calls are TRBV20-1 and TRBJ2-1, with 9 nucleotides matching TRBD1. Germline trimming cut 8 bases from V and 7 bases from J; bases unmatched to any gene: 9. Germline V gene sequence: CDR1 DFQATT, CDR2 SNEGSKA (reference sequence). The CDR3 consists of 13 residues.

This clonotype was picked up many times. This rearrangement joins TRBV27 to TRBJ1-3; D unresolved. Germline V lookup: CDR1 MNHEY, CDR2 SMNVEV (reference sequence). The CDR3 runs 14 residues. V lost 6 bases and J lost 0, with 9 bases in between. The DNA for the CDR3 is TGTGCCAGCAGGGACGTCTCCTCTGGAAACACCATATATTTT. Its protein product is CASRDVSSGNTIYF.

This clonotype was observed at least ten times. The chain links TRBV4-1 to TRBJ2-1, with D unclear. V dropped 0 bases and J dropped 0 bases, with 12 bases sitting between them. The CDR3 totals 17 residues. From germline, CDR1 is MGHRA and CDR2 YSYEKL. CDR3 coding DNA: TGCGCCAGCAGCCAAGATCTTGGCGTCCCCTCCTACAATGAGCAGTTCTTC. Translated, it gives CASSQDLGVPSYNEQFF.

V usage is TRBV19 and J usage is TRBJ1-1; weak D call: TRBD1 (5 bases). The CDR3 has 15 amino acids. V was cut by 5 bases and J by 1 base, with 14 bases left in between. The germline gives CDR1 LNHDA, CDR2 SQIVND (reference sequence). The CDR3 region is CASSPRDPGNTEAFF. The CDR3 bases are TGTGCCAGTAGTCCCCGGGACCCCGGGAACACTGAAGCTTTCTTT.

In this sample, this clonotype turned up a few times. The chain recombines TRBV28 with TRBJ2-3; D is ambiguous. Germline V gene lookup returns CDR1 MDHEN and CDR2 SYDVKM. The CDR3 sequence is 14 residues long. With 5 bases removed from V and 0 bases from J, the gap between germline ends came to 9 bases. CDR3 in amino acids: CASSDYSSTDTQYF. Written as DNA, the CDR3 is TGTGCCAGCAGTGATTACAGTAGCACAGATACGCAGTATTTT.

The V gene is TRBV18, the J gene TRBJ2-7, with TRBD2 as a possible D gene (7 bases). V lost 6 bases and J lost 6, with 12 bases in between. The CDR3 spans 12 residues. Germline CDR1 reads KGHSH; CDR2 reads LQKENI. In nucleotides, the CDR3 is TGTGCCAGCTCCCTAGGGGGGGGCGAGCAGTACTTC. Translated, it gives CASSLGGGEQYF.

The genes are TRBV6-2 or TRBV6-3 and TRBJ2-7; maybe TRBD2 (5 bases). This CDR3 is built from 15 residues. V lost 3 bases, J lost 7 bases, and 19 bases lay in between. Germline assignment: CDR1 MNHEY and CDR2 SVGEGT. This chain's CDR3 is CASSYRTPTSWEQYF. The CDR3 DNA reads as TGTGCCAGCAGTTATAGGACTCCTACATCGTGGGAGCAGTACTTC.

This clonotype has at least ten counts. The chain uses TRBV5-1 and TRBJ1-1; possible D gene TRBD1, 6 bases. Germline lookup yields CDR1 SGHRS and CDR2 YFSETQ. The CDR3 consists of 15 residues. Trimming pared 2 bases from V and 5 bases from J, leaving 16 bases between. The CDR3 coding sequence is TGCGCCAGCAGCTTCGGGGGGGCTAGATGGACTGAAGCTTTCTTT. This encodes CASSFGGARWTEAFF.

The chain links TRBV15 to TRBJ2-1; D is perhaps TRBD2 (6 bases). The V end was cut by 5 bases, the J end by 4 bases, with 15 bases between. Germline V gives CDR1 LNHNV, CDR2 YYDKDF (reference sequence). The CDR3 consists of 15 residues. The CDR3 loop is CATSGTEDFYNEQFF. CDR3 bases: TGTGCCACCAGCGGGACTGAGGACTTTTACAATGAGCAGTTCTTC.